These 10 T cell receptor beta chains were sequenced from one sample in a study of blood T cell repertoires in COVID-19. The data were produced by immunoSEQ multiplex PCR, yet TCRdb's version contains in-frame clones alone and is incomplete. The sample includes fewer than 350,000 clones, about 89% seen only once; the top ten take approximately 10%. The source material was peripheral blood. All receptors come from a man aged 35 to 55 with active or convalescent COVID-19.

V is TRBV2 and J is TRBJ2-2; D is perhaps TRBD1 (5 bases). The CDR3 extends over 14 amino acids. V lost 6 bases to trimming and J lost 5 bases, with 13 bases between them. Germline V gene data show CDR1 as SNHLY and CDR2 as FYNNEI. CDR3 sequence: CASRSDRRTGELFF. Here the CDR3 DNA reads TGTGCCAGCAGGTCCGACAGAAGAACCGGGGAGCTGTTTTTT.

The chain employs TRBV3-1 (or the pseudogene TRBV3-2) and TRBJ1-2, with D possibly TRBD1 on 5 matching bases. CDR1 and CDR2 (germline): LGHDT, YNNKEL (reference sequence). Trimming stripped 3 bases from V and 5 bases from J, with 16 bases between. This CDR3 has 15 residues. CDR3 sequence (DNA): TGTGCCAGCAGCCATTGGGGCGACAACGCGTATGGCTACACCTTC. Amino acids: CASSHWGDNAYGYTF.

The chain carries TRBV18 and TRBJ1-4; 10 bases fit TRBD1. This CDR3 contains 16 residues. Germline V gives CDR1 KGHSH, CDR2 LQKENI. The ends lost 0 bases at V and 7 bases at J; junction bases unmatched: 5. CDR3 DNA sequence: TGTGCCAGCTCACCACCTGACAGGGGGCGAAGTGAAAAACTGTTTTTT. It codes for CASSPPDRGRSEKLFF.

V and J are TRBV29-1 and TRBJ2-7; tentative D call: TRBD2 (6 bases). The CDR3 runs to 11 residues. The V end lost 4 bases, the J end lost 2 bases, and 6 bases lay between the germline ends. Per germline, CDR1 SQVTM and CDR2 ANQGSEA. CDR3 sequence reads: CSVGGAYEQYF. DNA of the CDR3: TGCAGCGTTGGGGGGGCCTACGAGCAGTACTTC.

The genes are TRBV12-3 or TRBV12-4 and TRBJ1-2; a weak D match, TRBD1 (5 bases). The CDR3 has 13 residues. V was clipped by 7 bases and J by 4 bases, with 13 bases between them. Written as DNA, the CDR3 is TGTGCCAGCACTCTACAGGTTTCCTATGGCTACACCTTC. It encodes CASTLQVSYGYTF.

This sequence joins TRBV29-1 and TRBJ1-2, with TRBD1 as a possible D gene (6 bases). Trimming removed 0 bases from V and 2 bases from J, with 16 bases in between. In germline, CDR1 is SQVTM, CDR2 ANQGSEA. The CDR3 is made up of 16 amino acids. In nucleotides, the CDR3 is TGCAGCGTTGAAGAGCTCGACAGGAGAGTCAACTATGGCTACACCTTC. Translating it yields CSVEELDRRVNYGYTF.

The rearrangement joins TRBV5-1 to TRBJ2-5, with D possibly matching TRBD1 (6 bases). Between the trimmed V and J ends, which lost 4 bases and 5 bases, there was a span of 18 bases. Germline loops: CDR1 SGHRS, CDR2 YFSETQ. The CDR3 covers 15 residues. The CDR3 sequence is CASSPGQPRGETQYF. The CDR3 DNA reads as TGCGCCAGCAGCCCCGGACAGCCAAGAGGGGAGACCCAGTACTTC.

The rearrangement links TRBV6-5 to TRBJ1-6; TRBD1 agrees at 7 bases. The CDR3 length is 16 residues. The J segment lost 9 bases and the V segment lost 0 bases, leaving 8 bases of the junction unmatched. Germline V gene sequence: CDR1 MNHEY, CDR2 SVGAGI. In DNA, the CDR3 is TGTGCCAGCAGTTACTCGAGACAGGGACCTAGTTCACCCCTCCACTTT. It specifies CASSYSRQGPSSPLHF.

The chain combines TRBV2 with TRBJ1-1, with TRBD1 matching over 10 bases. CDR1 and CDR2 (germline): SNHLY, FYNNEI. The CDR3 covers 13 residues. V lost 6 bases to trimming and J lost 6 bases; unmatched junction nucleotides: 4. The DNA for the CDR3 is TGTGCCAGCAGACCGGGACAGGGGTCTGAAGCTTTCTTT. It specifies CASRPGQGSEAFF.

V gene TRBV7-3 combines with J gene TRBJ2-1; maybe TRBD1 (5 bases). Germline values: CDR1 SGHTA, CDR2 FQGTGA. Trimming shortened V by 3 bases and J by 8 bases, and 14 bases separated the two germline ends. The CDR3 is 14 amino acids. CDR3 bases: TGTGCCAGCAGCTTTTCGGACAATCTCGATGAGCAGTTCTTC. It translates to CASSFSDNLDEQFF.